This T cell receptor (beta chain) was found in a study of shared clonotypes between healthy human individuals. Using roughly 200 ng DNA, approximately 30,000 T cell genomes, the sorted-subset replicate PCRs were run. TCRdb's copy holds only in-frame clones and misses some; the assay was immunoSEQ multiplex PCR. Of over 1.5 million clones detected, roughly 98% appear once; the ten largest clones hold 0.4% to 0.55%. In regard to this clone: This specimen includes other DNA sequences encoding the same CDR3.

The CDR3 runs to 12 residues. Looked up from germline, CDR1 is KGHSH and CDR2 is LQKENI. V lost 3 bases, J lost 6 bases, and 7 bases lay in between. J is TRBJ2-3 and V is TRBV18; weak D call: TRBD2 (6 bases). The receptor's source is a man aged 30 to 45 in good health. The sequenced material came from naive CD4+ T cells sorted from blood. Subset in this sample: CD45RA+ positively selected. CDR3 residues: CASSPSGDTQYF. The CDR3 region has the DNA TGTGCCAGCTCACCGAGCGGGGATACGCAGTATTTT.